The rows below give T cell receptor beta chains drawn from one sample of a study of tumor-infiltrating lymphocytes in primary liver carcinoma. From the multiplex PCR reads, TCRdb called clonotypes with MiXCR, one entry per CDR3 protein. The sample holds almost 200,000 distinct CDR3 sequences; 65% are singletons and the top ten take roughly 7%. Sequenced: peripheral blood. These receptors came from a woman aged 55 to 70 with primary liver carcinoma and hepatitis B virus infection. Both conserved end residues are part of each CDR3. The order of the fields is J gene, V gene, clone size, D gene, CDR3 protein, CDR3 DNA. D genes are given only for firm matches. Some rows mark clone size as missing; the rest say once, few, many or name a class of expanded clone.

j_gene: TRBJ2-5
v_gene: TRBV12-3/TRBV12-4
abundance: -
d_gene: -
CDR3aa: CASSSGKVRSFQETRYF
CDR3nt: TGTGCCAGCAGTTCCGGGAAAGTTCGGAGTTTCCAAGAGACCCGGTACTTC

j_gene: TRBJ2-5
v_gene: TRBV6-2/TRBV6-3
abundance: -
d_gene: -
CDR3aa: CASLIPGLATKTQYF
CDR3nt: TGTGCCAGCCTCATCCCGGGACTGGCCACGAAGACCCAGTACTTC

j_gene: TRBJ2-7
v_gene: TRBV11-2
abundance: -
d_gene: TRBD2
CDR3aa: CASTLEAGETYEQYF
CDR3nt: TGTGCCAGCACCTTAGAAGCGGGAGAGACCTACGAGCAGTACTTC

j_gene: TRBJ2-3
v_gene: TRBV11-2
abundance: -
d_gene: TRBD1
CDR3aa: CTSSSPRTGGIPTDTQYF
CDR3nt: TGTACCAGCAGCTCACCTAGGACAGGGGGTATCCCCACAGATACGCAGTATTTT

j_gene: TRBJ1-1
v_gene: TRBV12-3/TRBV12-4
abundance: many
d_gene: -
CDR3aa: CASSWGEGNTEAFF
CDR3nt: TGTGCCAGCAGTTGGGGGGAAGGGAACACTGAAGCTTTCTTT

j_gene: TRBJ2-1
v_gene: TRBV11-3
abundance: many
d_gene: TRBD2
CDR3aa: CASSSRTSGSDEQFF
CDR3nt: TGTGCCAGCAGCAGCAGGACTAGCGGGAGCGATGAGCAGTTCTTC

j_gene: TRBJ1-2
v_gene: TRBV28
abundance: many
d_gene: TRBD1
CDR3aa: CASSSAGGHGYTF
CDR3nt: TGTGCCAGCAGTTCGGCAGGGGGGCATGGCTACACCTTC

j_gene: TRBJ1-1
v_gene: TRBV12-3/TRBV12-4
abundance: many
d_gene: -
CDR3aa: CASSSDLRNTEAFF
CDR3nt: TGTGCCAGCAGTTCCGACCTCAGGAACACTGAAGCTTTCTTT

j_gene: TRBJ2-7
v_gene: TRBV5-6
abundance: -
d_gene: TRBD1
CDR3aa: CASSVHGTGYEQYF
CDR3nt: TGTGCCAGCAGCGTGCATGGGACAGGATACGAGCAGTACTTC

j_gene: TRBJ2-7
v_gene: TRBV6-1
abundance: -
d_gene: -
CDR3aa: CASSEVRETGNEQYF
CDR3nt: TGTGCCAGCAGTGAAGTTAGGGAGACAGGCAACGAGCAGTACTTC

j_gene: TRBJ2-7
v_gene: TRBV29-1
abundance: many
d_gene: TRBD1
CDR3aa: CSVAEDRGSYEQYF
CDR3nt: TGCAGCGTTGCCGAGGACAGGGGGTCCTACGAGCAGTACTTC

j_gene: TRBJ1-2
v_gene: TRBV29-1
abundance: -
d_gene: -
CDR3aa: CSVTGRSGYGYTF
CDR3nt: TGCAGCGTTACAGGGCGATCGGGCTATGGCTACACCTTC

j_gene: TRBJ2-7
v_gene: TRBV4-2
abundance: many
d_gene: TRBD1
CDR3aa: CASSREPGQGASHEQYF
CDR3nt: TGTGCCAGCAGCCGAGAGCCGGGACAGGGGGCAAGTCACGAGCAGTACTTC

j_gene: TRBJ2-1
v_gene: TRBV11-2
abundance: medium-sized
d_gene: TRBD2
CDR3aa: CASSPGLAGDYNEQFF
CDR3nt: TGTGCCAGCAGCCCCGGGCTAGCGGGCGATTACAATGAGCAGTTCTTC

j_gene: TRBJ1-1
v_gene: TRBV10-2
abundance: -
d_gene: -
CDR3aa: CASRERQANTEAFF
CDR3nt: TGCGCCAGTAGAGAGCGTCAGGCGAACACTGAAGCTTTCTTT

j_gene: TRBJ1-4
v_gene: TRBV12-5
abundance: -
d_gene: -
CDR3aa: CASGSLEGRDEKLFF
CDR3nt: TGTGCTAGTGGTTCACTGGAGGGCAGGGATGAAAAACTGTTTTTT

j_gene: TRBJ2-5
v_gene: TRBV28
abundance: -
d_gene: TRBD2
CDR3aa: CSSSSGLVGEETQYF
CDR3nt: TGTTCCAGCAGTTCTGGACTAGTTGGCGAAGAGACCCAGTACTTC

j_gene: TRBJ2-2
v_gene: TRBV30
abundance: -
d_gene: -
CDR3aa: CAWSSYGTGELFF
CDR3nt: TGTGCCTGGAGTTCTTACGGCACCGGGGAGCTGTTTTTT

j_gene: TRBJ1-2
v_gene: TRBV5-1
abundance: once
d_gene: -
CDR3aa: CVSSLAQGDYGYTF
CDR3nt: TGCGTCAGCAGCTTGGCACAGGGCGACTATGGCTACACCTTC

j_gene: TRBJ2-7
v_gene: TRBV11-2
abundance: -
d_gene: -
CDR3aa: CASCFGRGYEQYF
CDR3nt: TGTGCCAGCTGCTTCGGTCGGGGCTACGAGCAATACTTC

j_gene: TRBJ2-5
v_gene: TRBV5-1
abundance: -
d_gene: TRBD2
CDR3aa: CASSPGTSYETQYF
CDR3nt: TGCGCCAGCAGCCCTGGGACTAGCTACGAGACCCAGTACTTC

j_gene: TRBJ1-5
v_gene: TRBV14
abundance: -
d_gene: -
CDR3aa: CASNQNGWGGRSNQPQHF
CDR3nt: TGTGCCAGCAACCAAAATGGATGGGGGGGGCGAAGCAATCAGCCCCAGCATTTT

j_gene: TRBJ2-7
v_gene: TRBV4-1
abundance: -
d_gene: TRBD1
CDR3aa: CASSQGRTGREQYF
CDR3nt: TGCGCCAGCAGCCAAGGCAGGACAGGGCGGGAGCAGTACTTC

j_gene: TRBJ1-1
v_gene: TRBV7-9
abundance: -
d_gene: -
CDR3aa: CASSLWGANTKAFF
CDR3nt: TGTGCCAGCAGCTTATGGGGAGCGAACACTAAAGCTTTCTTT

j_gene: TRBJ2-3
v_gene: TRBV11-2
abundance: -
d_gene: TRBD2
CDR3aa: CVSSLGQGLVDTQYF
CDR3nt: TGTGTCAGCAGCTTAGGGCAGGGACTAGTAGATACGCAGTATTTT

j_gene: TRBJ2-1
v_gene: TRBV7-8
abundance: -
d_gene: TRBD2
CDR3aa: CASSFFSGLATNNPEFF
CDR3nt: TGTGCCAGCAGCTTCTTTTCTGGACTAGCGACAAATAACCCGGAGTTCTTC

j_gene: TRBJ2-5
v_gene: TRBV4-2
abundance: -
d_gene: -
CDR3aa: CASSQDSAIRDPPREAQHF
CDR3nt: TGTGCCAGCAGCCAAGACTCCGCAATTCGGGACCCCCCGAGGGAGGCCCAGCACTTC

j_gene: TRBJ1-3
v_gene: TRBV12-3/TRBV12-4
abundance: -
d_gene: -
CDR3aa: CASSSETVSGLGNTIYF
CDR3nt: TGTGCCAGCAGTTCAGAAACCGTGTCAGGTCTGGGAAACACCATATATTTT

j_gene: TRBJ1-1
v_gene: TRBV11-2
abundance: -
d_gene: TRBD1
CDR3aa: CASSPWTGGNTEASF
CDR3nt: TGTGCCAGCAGCCCTTGGACAGGAGGGAACACTGAAGCTTCCTTT

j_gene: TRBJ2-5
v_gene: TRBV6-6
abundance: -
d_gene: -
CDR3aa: CASRQSQNQQETQYF
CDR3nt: TGTGCCAGCAGACAGAGCCAAAACCAACAAGAGACCCAGTACTTC

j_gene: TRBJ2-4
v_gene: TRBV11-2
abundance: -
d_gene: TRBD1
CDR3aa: CASISTGGQSIQYF
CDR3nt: TGTGCCAGCATCTCTACAGGGGGGCAAAGCATTCAGTACTTC